A selection of T cell receptor beta chains follows, all from one sample in a study of OX40 agonist ivuxolimab in advanced cancers. Method: immunoSEQ multiplex PCR; TCRdb's copy keeps in-frame clones and lacks some. The sample includes about 20,000 clones, 70% to 90% of them seen just once. The sample in question was CD4+ or CD8+ T cells sorted from blood, obtained in a trial of the OX40 agonist ivuxolimab. Receptor source: an adult with an advanced solid tumor such as melanoma, head and neck, liver or kidney cancer. Each CDR3 is given with its conserved first and last residue. The D gene is left open where the match is weak. Size tells how often a clone was seen (once, few, many) or the class of an expanded clone, and some rows leave it out.

v_gene: TRBV19; abundance: -; j_gene: TRBJ1-4; d_gene: -; CDR3aa: CASSMPRGSTNEKLFF; CDR3nt: TGTGCCAGTAGTATGCCCAGAGGATCAACTAATGAAAAACTGTTTTTT
v_gene: TRBV19; abundance: -; j_gene: TRBJ1-1; d_gene: TRBD1; CDR3aa: CASSPATTQQGGNTEAFF; CDR3nt: TGTGCCAGTAGTCCCGCTACGACTCAACAGGGGGGGAACACTGAAGCTTTCTTT
v_gene: TRBV5-8; abundance: -; j_gene: TRBJ2-3; d_gene: TRBD2; CDR3aa: CASSSGLAASTDTQYF; CDR3nt: TGTGCCAGCAGCTCCGGACTAGCGGCTAGCACAGATACGCAGTATTTT
v_gene: TRBV7-8; abundance: -; j_gene: TRBJ2-7; d_gene: -; CDR3aa: CASSLRLYEQYF; CDR3nt: TGTGCCAGCAGCCTCCGCCTGTACGAGCAGTACTTC
v_gene: TRBV9; abundance: -; j_gene: TRBJ2-4; d_gene: TRBD1; CDR3aa: CASSAGTGLAKNIQYF; CDR3nt: TGTGCCAGCAGCGCAGGGACAGGGCTAGCCAAAAACATTCAGTACTTC
v_gene: TRBV7-2; abundance: -; j_gene: TRBJ1-1; d_gene: -; CDR3aa: CASSLVSGDLEAFF; CDR3nt: TGTGCCAGCAGCTTAGTGTCAGGGGATCTTGAAGCTTTCTTT
v_gene: TRBV9; abundance: -; j_gene: TRBJ2-2; d_gene: -; CDR3aa: CASTPFAQLGELFF; CDR3nt: TGTGCCAGCACCCCCTTCGCCCAGCTCGGGGAGCTGTTTTTT
v_gene: TRBV29-1; abundance: -; j_gene: TRBJ1-1; d_gene: TRBD1; CDR3aa: CSAKDAPGGVVTEAFF; CDR3nt: TGCAGCGCAAAGGATGCTCCAGGGGGAGTTGTCACTGAAGCTTTCTTT
v_gene: TRBV11-2; abundance: -; j_gene: TRBJ2-7; d_gene: -; CDR3aa: CATSAGPIGSYEQYF; CDR3nt: TGTGCCACCTCTGCCGGGCCCATTGGCTCCTACGAGCAGTACTTC
v_gene: TRBV5-1; abundance: -; j_gene: TRBJ2-7; d_gene: -; CDR3aa: CASSLAPTGSGEQYF; CDR3nt: TGCGCCAGCAGCTTGGCCCCTACAGGGTCGGGCGAGCAGTACTTC
v_gene: TRBV21-1; abundance: -; j_gene: TRBJ2-4; d_gene: -; CDR3aa: CASSSMGLAGGPGLGTKNIQYF; CDR3nt: TGTGCCAGCAGCAGCATGGGACTAGCGGGAGGGCCTGGCCTGGGGACCAAAAACATTCAGTACTTC
v_gene: TRBV18; abundance: -; j_gene: TRBJ1-2; d_gene: TRBD1; CDR3aa: CASSYTGTGANYGYTF; CDR3nt: TGTGCCAGCTCCTACACCGGGACAGGCGCTAACTATGGCTACACCTTC
v_gene: TRBV29-1; abundance: -; j_gene: TRBJ1-4; d_gene: -; CDR3aa: CSVDVLGGNEKLFF; CDR3nt: TGCAGCGTTGACGTTTTGGGGGGGAATGAAAAACTGTTTTTT
v_gene: TRBV9; abundance: -; j_gene: TRBJ2-7; d_gene: TRBD2; CDR3aa: CASSGGLAEIYEQYF; CDR3nt: TGTGCCAGCAGCGGCGGACTAGCGGAGATCTACGAGCAGTACTTC
v_gene: TRBV5-4; abundance: -; j_gene: TRBJ2-3; d_gene: TRBD2; CDR3aa: CASSSGTSGTSTDTQYF; CDR3nt: TGTGCCAGCAGCTCCGGGACTAGCGGGACTAGCACAGATACGCAGTATTTT
v_gene: TRBV14; abundance: -; j_gene: TRBJ2-1; d_gene: -; CDR3aa: CASSARRLNEQFF; CDR3nt: TGTGCCAGCAGTGCGAGACGCCTCAATGAGCAGTTCTTC
v_gene: TRBV7-2; abundance: -; j_gene: TRBJ2-2; d_gene: -; CDR3aa: CASRGGFGDGELFF; CDR3nt: TGTGCCAGCCGTGGGGGGTTTGGAGACGGGGAGCTGTTTTTT
v_gene: TRBV29-1; abundance: -; j_gene: TRBJ2-3; d_gene: -; CDR3aa: CSVEGQSTDTQYF; CDR3nt: TGCAGCGTTGAAGGACAGAGCACAGATACGCAGTATTTT
v_gene: TRBV9; abundance: -; j_gene: TRBJ1-2; d_gene: -; CDR3aa: CASSPADRSTNYGYTF; CDR3nt: TGTGCCAGCAGCCCAGCGGACAGATCCACTAACTATGGCTACACCTTC
v_gene: TRBV2; abundance: -; j_gene: TRBJ1-5; d_gene: -; CDR3aa: CASGARLGEPQHF; CDR3nt: TGTGCCAGCGGGGCCCGGCTCGGTGAGCCCCAGCATTTT
v_gene: TRBV23-1; abundance: -; j_gene: TRBJ2-7; d_gene: TRBD1; CDR3aa: CASSQEGQGSTYEQYF; CDR3nt: TGCGCCAGCAGTCAAGAGGGACAGGGATCAACCTACGAGCAGTACTTC
v_gene: TRBV4-3; abundance: -; j_gene: TRBJ2-1; d_gene: -; CDR3aa: CASSQGQSYNEQFF; CDR3nt: TGCGCCAGCAGCCAGGGACAATCGTACAATGAGCAGTTCTTC
v_gene: TRBV6-5; abundance: -; j_gene: TRBJ2-7; d_gene: -; CDR3aa: CASSYSEGSNEQYF; CDR3nt: TGTGCCAGCAGTTATTCAGAGGGCTCGAACGAGCAGTACTTC
v_gene: TRBV30; abundance: once; j_gene: TRBJ2-7; d_gene: TRBD2; CDR3aa: CAWSTVAGVGEQYF; CDR3nt: TGTGCCTGGAGTACCGTAGCGGGAGTGGGCGAGCAGTACTTC
v_gene: TRBV30; abundance: -; j_gene: TRBJ2-7; d_gene: -; CDR3aa: CAWSVPGPSYEQYF; CDR3nt: TGTGCCTGGAGTGTACCGGGGCCCTCCTACGAGCAGTACTTC
v_gene: TRBV11-1; abundance: -; j_gene: TRBJ2-3; d_gene: TRBD2; CDR3aa: CASSSRAGGGVPDTQYF; CDR3nt: TGTGCCAGCAGCTCCCGTGCTGGCGGGGGGGTTCCAGATACGCAGTATTTT
v_gene: TRBV5-4; abundance: -; j_gene: TRBJ2-3; d_gene: -; CDR3aa: CASSTGQSTDTQYF; CDR3nt: TGTGCCAGCAGCACGGGACAAAGCACAGATACGCAGTATTTT
v_gene: TRBV7-9; abundance: -; j_gene: TRBJ2-1; d_gene: TRBD2; CDR3aa: CASSLPGLEYNEQFF; CDR3nt: TGTGCCAGCAGTCTGCCGGGACTAGAATACAATGAGCAGTTCTTC
v_gene: TRBV5-1; abundance: few; j_gene: TRBJ2-7; d_gene: TRBD1; CDR3aa: CASSSNPGQGFGEQYF; CDR3nt: TGCGCCAGCAGCTCCAACCCGGGACAGGGATTCGGGGAGCAGTACTTC
v_gene: TRBV7-9; abundance: once; j_gene: TRBJ2-5; d_gene: TRBD1; CDR3aa: CASSSTTGTGAGRLWTQYF; CDR3nt: TGTGCCAGCAGCTCAACAACCGGGACAGGGGCTGGCCGGTTGTGGACCCAGTACTTC
v_gene: TRBV4-3; abundance: -; j_gene: TRBJ1-2; d_gene: -; CDR3aa: CASSQNRENYGYTF; CDR3nt: TGCGCCAGCAGCCAAAATAGAGAGAACTATGGCTACACCTTC
v_gene: TRBV11-1; abundance: -; j_gene: TRBJ2-7; d_gene: -; CDR3aa: CASGDGSYEQYF; CDR3nt: TGTGCCAGTGGAGACGGTTCCTACGAGCAGTACTTC
v_gene: TRBV19; abundance: -; j_gene: TRBJ2-7; d_gene: TRBD1; CDR3aa: CASSPQGTGGREQYF; CDR3nt: TGTGCCAGTAGTCCCCAGGGGACAGGGGGCAGGGAGCAGTACTTC
v_gene: TRBV5-4; abundance: -; j_gene: TRBJ1-1; d_gene: TRBD1; CDR3aa: CASSPGQTNTEAFF; CDR3nt: TGTGCCAGCAGCCCGGGACAGACGAACACTGAAGCTTTCTTT
v_gene: TRBV18; abundance: few; j_gene: TRBJ2-1; d_gene: TRBD2; CDR3aa: CASSPGLAGGDSSYNEQFF; CDR3nt: TGTGCCAGCTCACCAGGATTAGCGGGGGGGGACAGCTCCTACAATGAGCAGTTCTTC
v_gene: TRBV7-9; abundance: -; j_gene: TRBJ2-7; d_gene: -; CDR3aa: CASSLQGWEQYF; CDR3nt: TGTGCCAGCAGCTTACAGGGATGGGAGCAGTACTTC
v_gene: TRBV7-2; abundance: -; j_gene: TRBJ1-1; d_gene: -; CDR3aa: CASSRSGPNTEAFF; CDR3nt: TGTGCCAGCAGCCGCAGTGGCCCGAACACTGAAGCTTTCTTT
v_gene: TRBV29-1; abundance: -; j_gene: TRBJ2-6; d_gene: -; CDR3aa: CSAESGANVLTF; CDR3nt: TGCAGCGCTGAGTCTGGGGCCAACGTCCTGACTTTC
v_gene: TRBV7-4; abundance: -; j_gene: TRBJ2-3; d_gene: TRBD2; CDR3aa: CASSQDKRDTDTQYF; CDR3nt: TGCGCCAGCAGCCAAGACAAGCGGGACACAGATACGCAGTATTTT
v_gene: TRBV7-9; abundance: -; j_gene: TRBJ1-6; d_gene: -; CDR3aa: CASSPGAGDNSPLHF; CDR3nt: TGTGCCAGCAGCCCGGGGGCAGGGGATAATTCACCCCTCCACTTT
v_gene: TRBV5-4; abundance: -; j_gene: TRBJ2-2; d_gene: -; CDR3aa: CASSLGSGNTGELFF; CDR3nt: TGTGCCAGCAGCTTGGGGAGCGGCAACACCGGGGAGCTGTTTTTT
v_gene: TRBV18; abundance: -; j_gene: TRBJ2-7; d_gene: -; CDR3aa: CASSPPAGWRYEQYF; CDR3nt: TGTGCCAGCTCACCGCCGGCAGGGTGGAGGTACGAGCAGTACTTC
v_gene: TRBV4-1; abundance: once; j_gene: TRBJ1-1; d_gene: -; CDR3aa: CASSHTGHSGTEAFF; CDR3nt: TGCGCCAGCAGCCATACAGGACATTCTGGCACTGAAGCTTTCTTT
v_gene: TRBV6-1; abundance: -; j_gene: TRBJ1-2; d_gene: -; CDR3aa: CASSGRYYGYTF; CDR3nt: TGTGCCAGCAGTGGCCGGTACTATGGCTACACCTTC
v_gene: TRBV12-5; abundance: -; j_gene: TRBJ1-2; d_gene: -; CDR3aa: CASGWDGSNYGYTF; CDR3nt: TGTGCTAGTGGTTGGGATGGGTCTAACTATGGCTACACCTTC